This T cell receptor beta chain stems from a study of OX40 agonist ivuxolimab in advanced cancers. Whole-study context: The dose of intravenous ivuxolimab that patients received every 2 weeks ranged from 0.01 to 10 mg/kg. General study findings and limits: The work left the antigen specificity of expanded peripheral T cells undetermined.

Trimming took 3 bases from V and 2 from J; bases not matched to a gene: 9. The CDR3 has 16 residues. CDR1 and CDR2 from the germline V gene are LNHDA and SQIVND (reference sequence). Comments on this clone: The antigen is unknown.

The data were produced by immunoSEQ multiplex PCR, yet TCRdb's version contains in-frame clones alone and is incomplete. The sample yields approximately 15,000 clones, around 84% seen once. This TCR was sampled from an adult with an advanced solid tumor such as melanoma, head and neck, liver or kidney cancer. The chain carries TRBV19 and TRBJ2-5; 7 bases match TRBD2. The source was CD4+ or CD8+ T cells sorted from blood, collected in a trial of the OX40 agonist ivuxolimab. CDR3 in DNA: TGTGCCAGTAGTATGGGGGGAAAGGGAGGGCAAGAGACCCAGTACTTC. As protein: CASSMGGKGGQETQYF.